These T cell receptor beta chains were read from a single sample in a study of cytomegalovirus exposure and HLA in healthy donors. Sequencing used immunoSEQ multiplex PCR; TCRdb keeps in-frame clones, though not all of them. The data show 150,000 to 250,000 clones, and the top ten clones hold roughly 0.74%. Sequencing was done on a sample of PBMCs. The receptors come from a boy aged 5-17 years in good health and CMV-seronegative. Both conserved end residues are part of each CDR3. D genes are given only for firm matches.

V	J	D	DNA	CDR3
TRBV7-3	TRBJ1-2	NA	TGTGCCAGCAGCTTGGGGCCAGGAGCTAACTATGGCTACACCTTC	CASSLGPGANYGYTF
TRBV2	TRBJ2-2	NA	TGTGCCAGCAAGCGGGGACACTCGGCCACCGGGGAGCTGTTTTTT	CASKRGHSATGELFF
TRBV7-3	TRBJ2-7	NA	TGTGCCAGCAGCCGAACAGGGTTCGACTACGAGCAGTACTTC	CASSRTGFDYEQYF
TRBV6-6	TRBJ1-1	NA	TGTGCCAGCAGTTACTACAGGGTGGATACTGAAGCTTTCTTT	CASSYYRVDTEAFF
TRBV30	TRBJ2-7	NA	TGTGCCTGGACAGGGGCCTACGAGCAGTACTTC	CAWTGAYEQYF
TRBV30	TRBJ2-4	TRBD2	TGTGCCTGGACCTCAGGAACCTCACTAGCGGGGCGAGATTTAGCCAAAAACATTCAGTACTTC	CAWTSGTSLAGRDLAKNIQYF
TRBV19	TRBJ1-1	NA	TGTGCCAGTAGTAGTAGGTCGAGGAGTGAAGCTTTCTTT	CASSSRSRSEAFF
TRBV9	TRBJ2-1	NA	TGTGCCAGCAGCGGTTCAGGGGTCTACAATGAGCAGTTCTTC	CASSGSGVYNEQFF
TRBV15	TRBJ1-2	NA	TGTGCCACCAGCACCGTGGAGGGTAGTTATGGCTACACCTTC	CATSTVEGSYGYTF
TRBV4-1	TRBJ1-4	NA	TGCGCCAGCAGCCAGACTCCGGGGAGGGGAGGTGAAAAACTGTTTTTT	CASSQTPGRGGEKLFF
TRBV9	TRBJ2-2	NA	TGTGCCAGCAGCGTAGTTCCCGGCACCGGGGAGCTGTTTTTT	CASSVVPGTGELFF
TRBV7-7	TRBJ1-3	NA	TGTGCTAGCAGCTTAGCGCAAGGGGCAGGAAACACCATATATTTT	CASSLAQGAGNTIYF
TRBV19	TRBJ2-4	NA	TGTGCCAGTCGGGTCTCGGGGGTTTTGGGCATTCAGTACTTC	CASRVSGVLGIQYF
TRBV7-2	TRBJ1-2	NA	TGTGCCAGCAGCTGGAGGGGCTATGGCTACACCTTC	CASSWRGYGYTF
TRBV6-1	TRBJ1-6	NA	TGTGCCAGCAGTTGGGGACAATATTCACCCCTCCACTTT	CASSWGQYSPLHF
TRBV9	TRBJ2-1	NA	TGTGCCAGCAGCTTAGAGGGGGGGACCTACAATGAGCAGTTCTTC	CASSLEGGTYNEQFF
TRBV6-1	TRBJ2-3	NA	TGTGCCAGCAGTGACCAAGGGGGTGAGAGCACAGATACGCAGTATTTT	CASSDQGGESTDTQYF
TRBV7-9	TRBJ2-7	TRBD1	TGTGCCAGCAGCTTGGGACAGGGGGACTACGAGCAGTACTTC	CASSLGQGDYEQYF
TRBV27	TRBJ2-7	TRBD2	TGTGCCAGCAGTCTCTACGGGGGGGGTTACGAGCAGTACTTC	CASSLYGGGYEQYF
TRBV11-2	TRBJ2-7	NA	TGTGCCAGCACCCGCAACGAGGGAAGGAAGGAGCAGTACTTC	CASTRNEGRKEQYF
TRBV2	TRBJ1-1	TRBD1	TGTGCCAGCAGTGTAGGGCAGGGGGCGGACACTGAAGCTTTCTTT	CASSVGQGADTEAFF
TRBV6-4	TRBJ1-1	TRBD1	TGTGCCAGCAGTGCCAGGACAGGGGGCGCACGGACTGAAGCTTTCTTT	CASSARTGGARTEAFF
TRBV28	TRBJ1-1	TRBD1	TGTGCCAGCAACCCTCCCGACAGGGTGAACACTGAAGCTTTCTTT	CASNPPDRVNTEAFF
TRBV19	TRBJ2-5	NA	TGTGCCAGTAGTATAGTAGAACAAGAGACCCAGTACTTC	CASSIVEQETQYF